This TCR beta chain was sequenced for a study of OX40 agonist ivuxolimab in advanced cancers. Regarding the study in general: Ivuxolimab was a fully human IgG2 agonistic monoclonal antibody targeting the costimulatory receptor OX40 (CD134). Three dose-escalation patients achieved partial responses, one with hepatocellular carcinoma and two with cutaneous melanoma. Peripheral TCRbeta sequencing was intended to test whether TCR sequence diversity was altered and clonal T-cell expansion was caused by ivuxolimab. The paper describes the monotherapy dose-escalation part (N of about 47 patients) of the phase I trial of ivuxolimab. In the dose-escalation cohort, 82.7% of patients were male, and the mean age was around 60 years, with a range of roughly 23 to 85. Intravenous ivuxolimab was administered to patients every 2 weeks at six dose levels: 0.01, 0.1, 0.3, 1.5, 3 and 10 mg/kg. Prior anti-PD-1, anti-PD-L1 or anti-CTLA-4 therapy was permitted, and roughly two fifths of dose-escalation patients had received checkpoint inhibitors. Among the approximately 50 dose-escalation patients, some 20 had hepatocellular carcinoma, 15 or so melanoma, 9 renal cell carcinoma and 9 head and neck cancer.

CDR1 and CDR2 are drawn from the germline V gene: SGHDT, YYEEEE. The CDR3 starts with the cysteine, ends with the phenylalanine, and has 13 residues. Kept here is only the CDR3 DNA, which spans 39 bases and is read in frame from base 1. Trimming at the junction amounts to 0 bases on V and 5 bases on J, and the germline ends lie 6 bases apart. Paper-wide results and their limitations: The antigen specificity of the peripheral T cells that underwent clonal expansion was not determined. After ivuxolimab, more expanded clones were found on average in CD8+ T cells than in CD4+ T cells. At doses from 0.1 to 3.0 mg/kg, clonal expansion was seen in both CD4+ and CD8+ blood T cells between baseline and week 6. In partial responders in the 0.1-3.0 mg/kg groups, normalized peripheral clonal expansion was found to be among the lowest, especially among CD8+ T cells. Low levels of normalized T-cell clonal expansion were also seen in some patients who did not respond.

The trial excluded patients who had a history of autoimmune disease or who were on systemic immunosuppression. In every dose cohort, peripheral blood was drawn for TCR sequencing at baseline, cycle 4 day 1, and cycle 7 day 1. Samples were obtained from an open-label, multicenter, first-in-human phase I dose-escalation trial of ivuxolimab. Adults with locally advanced or metastatic melanoma, renal cell, hepatocellular, or head and neck squamous cell carcinoma were enrolled in the trial. CD4+ and CD8+ T cells were sorted separately from peripheral blood before TCR sequencing. Notes on this clone: No cognate antigen has been identified for it. The sample holds no much larger clone one base away, and base qualities are not on file.

To sequence the TCRbeta CDR3 region, genomic DNA was isolated from the sorted cells. The immunoSEQ Assay was used to sequence the TCRbeta CDR3 regions. TCRdb retrieved this table from immuneACCESS and kept in-frame rearrangements only. Not all clones are present; in checked studies, unresolved V genes account for under half, and no reason is known for the remainder. Recorded for this sample are under 90,000 clones; 90% of them occurred a single time. Less than 2% of the sample is taken by the ten largest. The chain joins TRBV5-6 to TRBJ1-5, with the D gene call left open. The clonotype comes from an adult with an advanced solid tumor such as melanoma, head and neck, liver or kidney cancer. Sequencing was performed on CD4+ or CD8+ T cells sorted from blood, taken in a trial of the OX40 agonist ivuxolimab. The sequence in DNA is TGTGCCAGCAGCTTGGGGGCAGATCAGCCCCAGCATTTT. This translates into CASSLGADQPQHF.